These 10 T cell receptor beta chains were sequenced from one sample in a study of blood T cells in healthy people across ages. The use of a sample-barcoded 5' primer and a J-beta primer mix characterized a second PCR of roughly 7 to 12 cycles. TCRdb analysed the 5' RACE reads with MiXCR anew, one entry per CDR3 protein. Among fewer than 800,000 distinct CDR3 sequences listed, more than 20% were seen once. The sample comprised blood. These receptors came from a man aged 65 to 85 in good health.

In its sample, this clonotype was seen a few times. The genes are TRBV5-4 and TRBJ2-3; a possible D gene is TRBD2 (5 bases). V was pared by 4 bases and J by 2 bases, with 14 bases between. Germline V gene data show CDR1 as SGHNT and CDR2 as YYREEE (reference sequence). The CDR3 consists of 15 residues. The CDR3 DNA reads as TGTGCCAGCAGCCCACGGGAAAGGAACACAGATACGCAGTATTTT. It encodes CASSPRERNTDTQYF.

This chain joins TRBV5-1 and TRBJ1-6; a possible D gene is TRBD1 (5 bases). This CDR3 has 16 residues. CDR1 and CDR2 (germline): SGHRS, YFSETQ. V lost 0 bases to trimming and J lost 10 bases, with 17 bases between them. The CDR3 DNA sequence: TGCGCCAGCAGCTTGGCCCCTGGGACCCGCGGATCACCCCTCCACTTT. It yields the protein CASSLAPGTRGSPLHF.

This sequence joins TRBV6-5 and TRBJ2-7, with D perhaps matching TRBD1 (5 bases). This CDR3 comprises 14 residues. The V gene lost 2 bases and the J gene lost 0 bases, with 8 bases spanning the gap. Germline-derived CDR1 and CDR2 are MNHEY and SVGAGI. CDR3 region: CASSYQGTSYEQYF. DNA of the CDR3: TGTGCCAGCAGTTACCAGGGTACCTCCTACGAGCAGTACTTC.

V gene TRBV2 combines with J gene TRBJ2-1, with 9 nucleotides matching TRBD2. Germline assignment: CDR1 SNHLY and CDR2 FYNNEI. The V gene end was trimmed by 3 bases and the J gene end by 7 bases; junction bases not matched to a gene: 10. The CDR3 spans 16 residues. The DNA of the CDR3 is TGTGCCAGCAGTGACGTTGCGGGAGGGGCTCGGAATGAGCAGTTCTTC. Protein sequence: CASSDVAGGARNEQFF.

This clonotype was seen only a few times. This sequence joins TRBV6-1 and TRBJ2-5; the D is unclear. The J call could be wrong; TRBJ2-7 is a better fit for the DNA end. This CDR3 spans 13 amino acids. The V gene's germline CDR1 is MNHNS and CDR2 SASEGT. The CDR3 sequence is CASSEHSLGEQYF. DNA for the CDR3: TGTGCCAGCAGTGAACATAGCCTGGGCGAGCAGTACTTC.

The chain combines TRBV11-1 with TRBJ2-1; D might be TRBD1 or TRBD2, each matching 5 bases. The germline V gene encodes CDR1 SGHAT and CDR2 FQDESV (reference sequence). V shed 7 bases and J shed 1 base, with 14 bases lying between them. The CDR3 is 15 amino acids. CDR3 amino acids: CASTLSGGSYNEQFF. The CDR3 DNA is TGTGCCAGCACCCTTAGTGGGGGATCCTACAATGAGCAGTTCTTC.

This clonotype was seen only a few times. The rearrangement joins TRBV29-1 to TRBJ1-1; D is uncertain. Between the trimmed V and J ends, which lost 1 base and 1 base, there was a span of 10 bases. The CDR3 is made up of 14 amino acids. The germline V gene encodes CDR1 SQVTM and CDR2 ANQGSEA. The CDR3 coding sequence is TGCAGCGTTGAAGGCGGAGCAGCGAACACTGAAGCTTTCTTT. It codes for CSVEGGAANTEAFF.

The genes are TRBV19 and TRBJ2-5, with TRBD1 as a possible D gene (7 bases). The germline V and J ends were trimmed by 3 bases and 4 bases, with 15 bases remaining between them. CDR3 length equals 15 residues. Germline CDR1 and CDR2: LNHDA and SQIVND (reference sequence). CDR3 loop: CASSIIGQEGETQYF. CDR3 bases: TGTGCCAGTAGTATCATTGGACAGGAGGGAGAGACCCAGTACTTC.

In this sample, this clonotype turned up a few times. The gene calls are TRBV7-3 and TRBJ2-7; unclear D gene. The CDR3 extends over 15 amino acids. CDR1 and CDR2 from the germline V gene are SGHTA and FQGTGA. The V end was cut by 3 bases, the J end by 3 bases, with 15 bases between. As DNA, the CDR3 is TGTGCCAGCAGCTTCAGCGAAACTAAACACTACGAGCAGTACTTC. It encodes CASSFSETKHYEQYF. The whole variable domain, remainder taken from reference TRBV7-3 and TRBJ2-7, is GAGVSQTPSNKVTEKGKYVELRCDPISGHTALYWYRQSLGQGPEFLIYFQGTGAADDSGLPNDRFFAVRPEGSVSTLKIQRTERGDSAVYLCASSFSETKHYEQYFGPGTRLTVT.

The V call is TRBV2, the J call TRBJ2-5; perhaps TRBD2 as D (5 bases). In germline, CDR1 is SNHLY, CDR2 FYNNEI. Trimming removed 2 bases at V and 2 bases at J, with 12 bases between. The CDR3 is 15 residues long. The DNA of the CDR3 is TGTGCCAGCAGTGAAACCCAGAGAGGGCAAGAGACCCAGTACTTC. Translating it yields CASSETQRGQETQYF.